One and the same sample provided the 18 T cell receptor beta chains below, sequenced in a study of T cells in Graves' hyperthyroidism and ophthalmopathy (dated by TCRdb to the late 2010s). The library was obtained by multiplex PCR. TCRdb shows the sequencer as Illumina HiSeq 2000. The TCR beta CDR3 regions were amplified from RNA transcripts. The first round of RT-PCR for the TCR CDR3 was performed with the HTBI primer set and the Qiagen OneStep RT-PCR kit. The raw public data were reprocessed by TCRdb itself: fastp quality trimming at Q25, MiXCR clonotype calling, in-frame beta chains only. CDR3 protein sequences are deduplicated, and each keeps its most common genes and DNA. The sample data list approximately 260,000 distinct CDR3 sequences, and over 12% of these were observed just once. The ten largest clones add up to around 30% of the sample. Sequencing was carried out using blood. Source of these receptors: a woman between 50 and 59 years old with Graves' hyperthyroidism that later progressed to Graves' ophthalmopathy.

The chain couples TRBV5-6 to TRBJ1-6; unclear D gene. CDR1 and CDR2 (germline): SGHDT, YYEEEE. Trimming removed 5 bases at V and 14 bases at J, with 20 bases between. This CDR3 is built from 14 residues. The CDR3 is CASRRGSLGSSLHF. In DNA form, the CDR3 reads TGTGCCAGCAGAAGAGGTTCTCTCGGATCATCCCTCCACTTT.

This clonotype was observed many times. This chain joins TRBV6-2 or TRBV6-3 and TRBJ2-1, with D tentatively TRBD2 (5 bases). The CDR3 loop spans 12 amino acids. Per the germline V gene, CDR1 is MNHEY and CDR2 is SVGEGT. The V and J ends lost 0 bases and 15 bases respectively, with 12 bases between them. CDR3 DNA: TGTGCCAGCAGTTACTCGCCGAGGGTACGGTTCTTC. Translation: CASSYSPRVRFF.

This clonotype was picked up many times. The CDR3 nucleotides read TGTGCCAGCAGTTACGCGCAATCCGTCACGGAGACCCAGTACTTC. It yields the protein CASSYAQSVTETQYF. The chain combines TRBV6-2 or TRBV6-3 with TRBJ2-5; D is undetermined. The CDR3 is 15 amino acids. V was shortened by 2 bases and J by 5 bases, with 15 bases between the two germline ends. The V gene's germline CDR1 is MNHEY and CDR2 SVGEGT.

This clonotype was seen repeatedly, ten times or more. The rearrangement links TRBV5-4 to TRBJ2-3; perhaps TRBD1 as D (5 bases). Germline CDR1 reads SGHNT; CDR2 reads YYREEE (reference sequence). The CDR3 spans 14 residues. V lost 3 bases to trimming and J lost 4 bases, with 12 bases between them. The CDR3 reads CASSSQKGSDTQYF. The CDR3 nucleotides are TGTGCCAGCAGCTCCCAGAAGGGGTCAGATACGCAGTATTTT.

This clonotype has a count of ten or more. The rearrangement joins TRBV9 to TRBJ1-1; no definite D call. Between the trimmed V and J ends, which lost 2 bases and 2 bases, there was a span of 28 bases. The length of the CDR3 is 20 residues. Germline V gene data show CDR1 as SGDLS and CDR2 as YYNGEE. The CDR3 is CASSVLTTPGGRTSNTEAFF. In DNA, the CDR3 is TGTGCCAGCAGCGTCCTCACCACCCCCGGCGGCAGGACCTCCAACACTGAAGCTTTCTTT.

This clonotype appeared many times. This chain's CDR3 is CASSLGTGSLKQETQYF. The CDR3 nucleotides are TGTGCCAGCAGCTTGGGGACAGGGAGCCTCAAACAAGAGACCCAGTACTTC. The genes are TRBV7-2 and TRBJ2-5; TRBD1 agrees at 9 bases. This CDR3 has 17 residues. The trim removed 3 bases at V and 2 bases at J, leaving 10 bases unmatched. The germline gives CDR1 SGHTA, CDR2 FQGNSA.

This clonotype has more than one count but fewer than ten. V and J are TRBV2 and TRBJ2-6; a weak D match, TRBD2 (5 bases). The CDR3 extends over 17 amino acids. Germline CDR1 reads SNHLY; CDR2 reads FYNNEI. The V and J ends lost 2 bases and 2 bases respectively, with 13 bases between them. This CDR3 reads CASSESRTPPGANVLTF. For the CDR3, the DNA is TGTGCCAGCAGTGAATCCCGGACTCCCCCTGGGGCCAACGTCCTGACTTTC.

There are many counts of this clonotype. The J gene is TRBJ2-7, the V gene TRBV5-4; no clear D gene. The germline V gene has CDR1 SGHNT and CDR2 YYREEE (reference sequence). This CDR3 contains 9 residues. The V and J ends lost 4 bases and 9 bases respectively, with 5 bases between them. The CDR3 DNA is TGTGCCAGCAGCCCTAGGCAGTACTTC. Amino acid sequence: CASSPRQYF.

The sample holds many counts of this clonotype. The rearrangement joins TRBV2 to TRBJ1-2; no definite D call. The CDR3 covers 13 residues. Germline lookup yields CDR1 SNHLY and CDR2 FYNNEI. V lost 3 bases, J lost 2 bases, and 7 bases lay in between. CDR3 region: CASSDPGNYGYTF. The CDR3 coding sequence is TGTGCCAGCAGTGATCCGGGAAACTATGGCTACACCTTC.

This clonotype occurred many times. The CDR3 loop is CASSLLEIQGDGYTF. The CDR3 bases are TGTGCCAGCAGCCTCCTTGAGATCCAGGGGGATGGCTACACCTTC. The chain couples TRBV28 to TRBJ1-2; 7 bases are a match to TRBD1. This CDR3 has 15 amino acids. V was pared by 6 bases and J by 6 bases, with 13 bases of the junction left unmatched. CDR1 MDHEN and CDR2 SYDVKM come from the germline V gene.

This sequence joins TRBV9 and TRBJ1-6; 8 nucleotides align to TRBD1. Looked up from germline, CDR1 is SGDLS and CDR2 is YYNGEE. With V trimmed by 3 bases and J by 0 bases, 8 bases remained unmatched. The CDR3 extends over 18 amino acids. CDR3 nucleotide sequence: TGTGCCAGCAGCGCCGACAGGGGAACTAGCTCCTATAATTCACCCCTCCACTTT. Translation gives CASSADRGTSSYNSPLHF. Full variable domain (rest looked up from reference TRBV9 and TRBJ1-6): DSGVTQTPKHLITATGQRVTLRCSPRSGDLSVYWYQQSLDQGLQFLIQYYNGEERAKGNILERFSAQQFPDLHSELNLSSLELGDSALYFCASSADRGTSSYNSPLHFGNGTRLTVT.

This clonotype appeared many times. This rearrangement joins TRBV9 to TRBJ2-7; TRBD1 matches 7 bases. V lost 1 base, J lost 2 bases, and 3 bases stayed unmatched. Germline lookup yields CDR1 SGDLS and CDR2 YYNGEE. The CDR3 sequence is 14 residues long. The CDR3 bases are TGTGCCAGCAGCGTAACAGGGGTTCCCTACGAGCAGTACTTC. Encoded protein: CASSVTGVPYEQYF. Together with reference TRBV9 and TRBJ2-7, the CDR3 gives the full variable domain: DSGVTQTPKHLITATGQRVTLRCSPRSGDLSVYWYQQSLDQGLQFLIQYYNGEERAKGNILERFSAQQFPDLHSELNLSSLELGDSALYFCASSVTGVPYEQYFGPGTRLTVT.

Many counts were recorded for this clonotype. The gene calls are TRBV2 and TRBJ2-7; 10 positions agree with TRBD1. Germline V lookup: CDR1 SNHLY, CDR2 FYNNEI. The CDR3 totals 14 residues. J gave up 5 bases and V 4 bases, and 5 bases lay outside the gene matches. The CDR3 reads CASSGGDRGHEQYF. The DNA of the CDR3 is TGTGCCAGCAGTGGGGGGGACAGGGGCCACGAGCAGTACTTC. The full variable domain, with the rest looked up from reference TRBV2 and TRBJ2-7, is EPEVTQTPSHQVTQMGQEVILRCVPISNHLYFYWYRQILGQKVEFLVSFYNNEISEKSEIFDDQFSVERPDGSNFTLKIRSTKLEDSAMYFCASSGGDRGHEQYFGPGTRLTVT.

This clonotype was seen repeatedly, ten times or more. The V and J genes are TRBV10-3 and TRBJ1-5; the D gene is possibly TRBD1 (6 bases). CDR1 and CDR2 from the germline V gene are ENHRY and SYGVKD. The CDR3 runs to 14 residues. V dropped 5 bases and J dropped 3 bases, with 11 bases sitting between them. The CDR3 DNA follows: TGTGCCATCAGTCAAGACAGGAACAATCAGCCCCAGCATTTT. This gives the protein CAISQDRNNQPQHF.

This clonotype was observed many times. The CDR3 loop reads CASGSWGTVTYEQYF. The CDR3 DNA reads as TGTGCTAGTGGTTCGTGGGGGACAGTAACCTACGAGCAGTACTTC. The chain carries TRBV12-5 and TRBJ2-7, with 7 bases fitting TRBD1. The CDR3 consists of 15 residues. V trimming: 4 bases; J trimming: 2 bases; junction bases outside the gene matches: 8. Germline values: CDR1 LGHNT, CDR2 FRNRAP.

In its sample, this clonotype was seen many times. The chain carries TRBV6-1 and TRBJ1-5; 8 bases agree with TRBD1. V shed 7 bases, J shed 6 bases, and the junction held 8 bases outside the gene matches. Germline V gives CDR1 MNHNS, CDR2 SASEGT. CDR3 length equals 14 residues. The DNA for the CDR3 is TGTGCCAGCAAAGGCCGGGACAGGAGTCAGCCCCAGCATTTT. This translates into CASKGRDRSQPQHF.

At least ten counts were recorded for this clonotype. The rearrangement links TRBV3-1 to TRBJ1-5, with unresolved D. The germline V gene has CDR1 LGHDT and CDR2 YNNKEL (reference sequence). Deletions cut 1 base from V and 7 bases from J, with 8 bases between. There are 13 residues in the CDR3. DNA of the CDR3: TGTGCCAGCAGCCAAGCATCGGGGCAGCCCCAGCATTTT. Protein sequence: CASSQASGQPQHF.

Of note for this clonotype: This clone may be a read error of a much larger clone one base away. This chain links TRBV20-1 with TRBJ2-7; D unclear. The CDR3 consists of 15 residues. The V gene's germline CDR1 is DFQATT and CDR2 SNEGSKA (reference sequence). The CDR3 region has the DNA TGCAGTGCTTTTTTTTGGACGTTCTCCTCCCACGAGCAGTACTTC. As protein: CSAFFWTFSSHEQYF.